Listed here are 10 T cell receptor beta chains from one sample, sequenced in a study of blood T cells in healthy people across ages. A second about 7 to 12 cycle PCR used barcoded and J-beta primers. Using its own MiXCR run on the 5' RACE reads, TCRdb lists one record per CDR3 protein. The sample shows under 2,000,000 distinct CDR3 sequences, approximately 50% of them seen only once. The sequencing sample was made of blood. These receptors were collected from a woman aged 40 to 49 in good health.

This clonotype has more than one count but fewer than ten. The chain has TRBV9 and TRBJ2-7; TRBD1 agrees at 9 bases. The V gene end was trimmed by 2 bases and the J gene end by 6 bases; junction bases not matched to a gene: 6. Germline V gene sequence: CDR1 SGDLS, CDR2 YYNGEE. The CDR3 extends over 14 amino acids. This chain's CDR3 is CASSVHLTGGEQYF. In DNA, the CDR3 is TGTGCCAGCAGCGTGCACCTGACAGGGGGCGAGCAGTACTTC.

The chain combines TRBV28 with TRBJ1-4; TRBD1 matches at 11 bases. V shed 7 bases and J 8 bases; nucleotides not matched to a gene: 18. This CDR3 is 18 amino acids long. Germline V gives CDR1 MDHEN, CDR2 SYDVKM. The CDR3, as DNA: TGTGCCAGCAATCGGGACAGGGGGACCTTCGGAATACGCGAAAAACTGTTTTTT. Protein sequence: CASNRDRGTFGIREKLFF.

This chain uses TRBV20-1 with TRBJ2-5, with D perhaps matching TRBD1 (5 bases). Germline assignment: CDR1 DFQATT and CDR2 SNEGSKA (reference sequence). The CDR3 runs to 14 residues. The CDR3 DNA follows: TGCAGCGCACCCATGGGGCGAAGAAGGGAGACCCAGTACTTC. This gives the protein CSAPMGRRRETQYF.

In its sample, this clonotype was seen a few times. CDR3 sequence reads: CSAPTGQGKGYGYTF. The CDR3 region has the DNA TGCAGTGCACCGACGGGACAGGGAAAAGGGTATGGCTACACCTTC. J is TRBJ1-2 and V is TRBV20-1; 9 positions agree with TRBD1. CDR1 is DFQATT, CDR2 SNEGSKA, per germline (reference sequence). This CDR3 region has 15 residues. The trim removed 6 bases at V and 5 bases at J, leaving 13 bases unmatched.

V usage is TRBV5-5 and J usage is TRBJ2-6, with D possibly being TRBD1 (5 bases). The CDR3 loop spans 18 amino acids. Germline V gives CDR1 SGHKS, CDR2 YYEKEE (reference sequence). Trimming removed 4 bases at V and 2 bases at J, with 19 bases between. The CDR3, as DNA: TGTGCCAGCAGCCCCTCGGGTGGGGCGCTGACTGGGGCCAACGTCCTGACTTTC. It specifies CASSPSGGALTGANVLTF.

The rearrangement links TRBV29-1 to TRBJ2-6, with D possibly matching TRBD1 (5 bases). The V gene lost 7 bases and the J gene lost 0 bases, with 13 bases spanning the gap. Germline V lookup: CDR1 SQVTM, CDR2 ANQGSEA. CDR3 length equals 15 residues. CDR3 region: CSAAPGSSGANVLTF. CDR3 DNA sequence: TGCAGCGCCGCCCCAGGGTCCTCTGGGGCCAACGTCCTGACTTTC.

CDR3: CASSQDPGVNSPLHF. CDR3 in DNA: TGTGCCAGCAGCCAAGACCCCGGGGTTAATTCACCCCTCCACTTT. This rearrangement joins TRBV3-1 to TRBJ1-6; D not certain. The CDR3 contains 15 residues. V lost 0 bases and J 6 bases, leaving 9 bases between the germline ends. Germline V gives CDR1 LGHDT, CDR2 YNNKEL (reference sequence).

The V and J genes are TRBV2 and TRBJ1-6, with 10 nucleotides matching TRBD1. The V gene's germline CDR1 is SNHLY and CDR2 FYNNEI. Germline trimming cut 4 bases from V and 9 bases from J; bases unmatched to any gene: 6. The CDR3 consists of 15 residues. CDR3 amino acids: CASSAEGQGSSPLHF. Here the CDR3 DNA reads TGTGCCAGCAGTGCAGAGGGACAGGGGAGTTCACCCCTCCACTTT. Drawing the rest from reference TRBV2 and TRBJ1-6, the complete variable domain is EPEVTQTPSHQVTQMGQEVILRCVPISNHLYFYWYRQILGQKVEFLVSFYNNEISEKSEIFDDQFSVERPDGSNFTLKIRSTKLEDSAMYFCASSAEGQGSSPLHFGNGTRLTVT.

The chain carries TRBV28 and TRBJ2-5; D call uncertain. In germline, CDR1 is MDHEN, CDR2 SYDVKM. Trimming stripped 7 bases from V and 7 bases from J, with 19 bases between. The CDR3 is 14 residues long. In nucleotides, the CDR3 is TGTGCCAGCATGACCTCCGGTAGCTTTGGGACCCAGTACTTC. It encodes CASMTSGSFGTQYF.

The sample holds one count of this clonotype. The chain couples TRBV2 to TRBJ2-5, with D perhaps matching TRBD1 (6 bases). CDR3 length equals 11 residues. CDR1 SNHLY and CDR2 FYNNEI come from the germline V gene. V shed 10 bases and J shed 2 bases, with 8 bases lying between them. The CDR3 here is CATGEQETQYF. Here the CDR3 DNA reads TGTGCCACAGGGGAACAAGAGACCCAGTACTTC.